The next 5 T cell receptor beta chains were all read from a single sample in a study of blood T cell repertoires in COVID-19. TCRdb keeps only in-frame clones here, not all; method: immunoSEQ multiplex PCR. The repertoire has about 160,000 clones, roughly nine tenths of them found once; the top ten carry 15% to 20%. The source material was peripheral blood. The receptors stem from a man aged 55 to 70 with active or convalescent COVID-19.

The chain combines TRBV19 with TRBJ1-5, with 9 positions matching TRBD1. This CDR3 has 15 residues. The trim removed 4 bases at V and 6 bases at J, leaving 7 bases unmatched. From germline, CDR1 is LNHDA and CDR2 SQIVND (reference sequence). The CDR3 coding sequence is TGTGCCAGTAGTACCTCGGACAGGGGTGGTCAGCCCCAGCATTTT. The encoded protein is CASSTSDRGGQPQHF.

This chain connects TRBV5-1 to TRBJ1-1, with a weak D call TRBD1 (6 bases). Germline loops: CDR1 SGHRS, CDR2 YFSETQ. The V end lost 0 bases, the J end lost 5 bases, and 20 bases lay between the germline ends. There are 17 residues in the CDR3. The CDR3 bases are TGCGCCAGCAGCTTGGCCGTAAGGGCAGGGGAAGCGACTGAAGCTTTCTTT. Translating gives CASSLAVRAGEATEAFF.

The chain employs TRBV10-3 and TRBJ1-2; 7 bases map to TRBD1. The CDR3 spans 16 residues. Trimming removed 0 bases from V and 4 bases from J; junction bases left unmatched: 8. From germline, CDR1 is ENHRY and CDR2 SYGVKD. CDR3 nucleotide sequence: TGTGCCATCAGTGAGTCGGGGGACAGAGCTATCTATGGCTACACCTTC. Residues: CAISESGDRAIYGYTF.

The J gene is TRBJ1-5, the V gene TRBV18; no definite D call. The CDR3 is 15 residues long. Trimming took 2 bases from V and 8 from J, leaving 16 bases between them. CDR1 KGHSH and CDR2 LQKENI come from the germline V gene. The CDR3 DNA sequence: TGTGCCAGCTCACCAGTCGGACTGGGAGTCAAGCCCCAGCATTTT. Protein sequence: CASSPVGLGVKPQHF.

This clone was found a few times. This chain joins TRBV5-1 and TRBJ2-2; weak D call: TRBD2 (6 bases). Trimming cost V 6 bases and J 0 bases, with 18 bases left between them. The CDR3 has 17 amino acids. CDR1 is SGHRS, CDR2 YFSETQ, per germline. CDR3 nucleotides: TGCGCCAGCAACGGTGGGGCGGGGACTTCGAACACCGGGGAGCTGTTTTTT. It encodes CASNGGAGTSNTGELFF.